This T cell receptor (beta chain) was identified in a study of blood T cell repertoires in COVID-19. CDR3 length equals 12 residues. Germline CDR1 is SGHNT and CDR2 is YYREEE (reference sequence). V lost 7 bases, J lost 2 bases, and 9 bases lay in between. Original methodology: Reference gene primer amplification yielded estimated nucleated cell counts. Method: immunoSEQ multiplex PCR; TCRdb's copy keeps in-frame clones and lacks some. The V and J calls and the clone size are those of that table, but D and trimming were determined from the DNA. The data show some 190,000 clones, more than 75% seen once.

The TCR sequence derives from a human donor in a cohort sampled during active COVID-19. V and J are TRBV5-4 and TRBJ1-2, with D perhaps TRBD1 (5 bases). Sequences were obtained from peripheral blood. The CDR3 reads CASGTDNYGYTF. In DNA, the CDR3 is TGTGCCAGCGGGACTGACAACTATGGCTACACCTTC.